These 24 T cell receptor beta chains share one sample of origin, sequenced in a study of blood T cell repertoires in COVID-19. The repertoire was sequenced with immunoSEQ multiplex PCR; TCRdb's copy has only in-frame clones and lacks some. The sample comprises roughly 350,000 clones, about 93% of which are singletons, and roughly 3% rests with the top ten. The sequenced material came from peripheral blood. The receptors were sampled from a woman younger than 30 who had recovered from COVID-19.

The chain employs TRBV29-1 and TRBJ2-1; 7 bases are shared with TRBD1. CDR3 length equals 13 residues. Germline assignment: CDR1 SQVTM and CDR2 ANQGSEA. The ends lost 6 bases at V and 7 bases at J; junction bases unmatched: 9. Here the CDR3 reads CSVDREVRNEQFF. In DNA form, the CDR3 reads TGCAGCGTCGACAGGGAAGTGAGGAATGAGCAGTTCTTC.

This clone occurred a few times. The chain joins TRBV12-3 or TRBV12-4 to TRBJ1-2, with D tentatively TRBD1 (5 bases). The CDR3 loop spans 11 amino acids. The ends were cut back, 6 bases at V and 8 bases at J, with 10 bases in the middle. The CDR3 loop reads CASSPGAGYTF. CDR3 bases: TGTGCCAGCAGCCCTGGGGCCGGCTACACCTTC.

This chain links TRBV10-1 with TRBJ2-1; D not certain. Between the trimmed V and J ends, which lost 2 bases and 9 bases, there was a span of 11 bases. The CDR3 length is 13 residues. Looked up from germline, CDR1 is WNHNN and CDR2 is SYGVQD (reference sequence). The CDR3 region has the DNA TGCGCCAGCAGTGAGGAGCTAGTCGGTGAGCAGTTCTTC. This codes for CASSEELVGEQFF.

The chain is built from TRBV4-3 and TRBJ2-1, with 7 bases that match TRBD2. Germline assignment: CDR1 LGHNA and CDR2 YSLEER. V was pared by 2 bases and J by 6 bases, with 25 bases of the junction left unmatched. This CDR3 comprises 21 residues. CDR3 DNA: TGCGCCAGCAGCCAACCATCCTTTCCGGCCGGTGGGGGGGTTGTACGCAATGAGCAGTTCTTC. It codes for CASSQPSFPAGGGVVRNEQFF.

CDR3 region: CASSLVLAGGWTNTQYF. CDR3 coding DNA: TGTGCCAGCAGCTTAGTACTAGCGGGAGGATGGACAAATACGCAGTATTTT. The chain has TRBV11-3 and TRBJ2-3; TRBD2 matches at 12 bases. From germline, CDR1 is SGHNT and CDR2 YENEEA. This CDR3 contains 17 residues. After removal of 1 base from V and 7 bases from J, the junction contained 9 bases not matched to a gene.

The J gene is TRBJ2-1, the V gene TRBV6-4; D perhaps matches TRBD2 (6 bases). The CDR3 is 14 amino acids. Germline V gives CDR1 MRHNA, CDR2 SNTAGT. V was shortened by 11 bases and J by 8 bases, with 22 bases between the two germline ends. This CDR3 reads CAHSQGREQHEQFF. CDR3 bases: TGTGCCCACTCCCAAGGTCGGGAGCAGCATGAGCAGTTCTTC.

This chain joins TRBV13 and TRBJ2-1; D unresolved. V was clipped by 0 bases and J by 5 bases, with 20 bases between them. CDR1 is PRHDT, CDR2 FYEKMQ, per germline (reference sequence). The length of the CDR3 is 18 residues. CDR3 sequence (DNA): TGTGCCAGCAGCTTAGGACACACGACTGTCCCTCCCGACAATGAGCAGTTCTTC. Amino acids: CASSLGHTTVPPDNEQFF.

The chain uses TRBV4-3 and TRBJ2-1, with 8 positions matching TRBD2. Germline V gene data show CDR1 as LGHNA and CDR2 as YSLEER. V lost 2 bases, J lost 5 bases, and 5 bases stayed unmatched. The CDR3 runs 15 residues. The CDR3 DNA is TGCGCCAGCAGCCAAATAGCGGGAATGGACAATGAGCAGTTCTTC. Protein product: CASSQIAGMDNEQFF.

The chain links TRBV7-2 to TRBJ1-3; D is unclear. Trimming stripped 1 base from V and 0 bases from J, with 13 bases between. This CDR3 is built from 17 residues. The germline gives CDR1 SGHTA, CDR2 FQGNSA. In DNA, the CDR3 is TGTGCCAGCAGCTTAGGTCGGATGGGGAGCTCTGGAAACACCATATATTTT. Translation: CASSLGRMGSSGNTIYF.

This sequence joins TRBV14 and TRBJ1-2; 7 nucleotides line up with TRBD1. The CDR3 is 15 amino acids. The germline CDR1 and CDR2 sequences are SGHDN and FVKESK. Trimming took 0 bases from V and 7 from J; bases not matched to a gene: 8. This CDR3 is CASSQDGAQGTGYTF. The CDR3 DNA reads TGTGCCAGCAGCCAAGATGGGGCACAGGGGACTGGCTACACCTTC. Full variable domain (remainder filled in from reference TRBV14 and TRBJ1-2): EAGVTQFPSHSVIEKGQTVTLRCDPISGHDNLYWYRRVMGKEIKFLLHFVKESKQDESGMPNNRFLAERTGGTYSTLKVQPAELEDSGVYFCASSQDGAQGTGYTFGSGTRLTVV.

This clone has a single count. The rearrangement joins TRBV19 to TRBJ1-1, with D possibly TRBD1 on 5 matching bases. This CDR3 spans 15 amino acids. Germline CDR1 is LNHDA and CDR2 is SQIVND (reference sequence). With 3 bases removed from V and 0 bases from J, the gap between germline ends came to 11 bases. Here the CDR3 DNA reads TGTGCCAGTAGTATCCAGGGTAGAATGAACACTGAAGCTTTCTTT. As protein: CASSIQGRMNTEAFF. The full variable domain, in which reference TRBV19 and TRBJ1-1 provide the parts outside the CDR3, is DGGITQSPKYLFRKEGQNVTLSCEQNLNHDAMYWYRQDPGQGLRLIYYSQIVNDFQKGDIAEGYSVSREKKESFPLTVTSAQKNPTAFYLCASSIQGRMNTEAFFGQGTRLTVV.

The J gene is TRBJ1-1, the V gene TRBV18; D not resolved. Trimming stripped 3 bases from V and 4 bases from J, with 9 bases between. The CDR3 has 13 amino acids. Looked up from germline, CDR1 is KGHSH and CDR2 is LQKENI. The CDR3 bases are TGTGCCAGCTCACCCAAGGAGGGCACTGAAGCTTTCTTT. Its protein is CASSPKEGTEAFF.

This clone occurred once. The chain combines TRBV9 with TRBJ2-3; 9 bases map to TRBD2. J lost 3 bases, V lost 3 bases, and 8 bases had no gene match. CDR1 is SGDLS, CDR2 YYNGEE, per germline. This CDR3 spans 16 amino acids. CDR3 sequence (DNA): TGTGCCAGCAGCGCGGAAGGACTAGCGAGGACAGATACGCAGTATTTT. This translates into CASSAEGLARTDTQYF.

Details on this clone: At the DNA level, this CDR3 is encoded by other sequences in the same sample as well. The rearrangement links TRBV11-2 to TRBJ2-5; no definite D call. V dropped 3 bases and J dropped 5 bases, with 4 bases sitting between them. CDR3 length: 11 amino acids. Germline V CDR1 and CDR2: SGHAT, FQNNGV. In DNA, the CDR3 is TGTGCCAGCAGCTTCCGGGAGACCCAGTACTTC. It yields the protein CASSFRETQYF.

The J gene is TRBJ2-7, the V gene TRBV7-8; D gene uncertain. Germline CDR1 reads SGHVS; CDR2 reads FQNEAQ. The CDR3 is made up of 13 amino acids. Trimming took off 1 base at V and 4 bases at J, with 8 bases between the two ends. DNA of the CDR3: TGTGCCAGCAGCTTAGAATTAGTATACGAGCAGTACGTC. Protein: CASSLELVYEQYV.

The rearrangement uses TRBV11-2 and TRBJ1-1; the D is unclear. This CDR3 is 15 amino acids long. Germline CDR1 reads SGHAT; CDR2 reads FQNNGV. The V end was cut by 1 base, the J end by 2 bases, with 11 bases between. The CDR3 coding sequence is TGTGCCAGCAGCTTAGGGATCGGGTTTAACACTGAAGCTTTCTTT. As protein: CASSLGIGFNTEAFF.

The chain combines TRBV28 with TRBJ1-4; D not resolved. The CDR3 sequence is 13 residues long. Trimming cost V 6 bases and J 6 bases, with 11 bases left between them. From germline, CDR1 is MDHEN and CDR2 SYDVKM. CDR3 in amino acids: CASRGSSYEKLFF. CDR3 DNA sequence: TGTGCCAGCAGGGGGAGTTCGTATGAAAAACTGTTTTTT. The variable domain in full, completed from reference TRBV28 and TRBJ1-4, reads DVKVTQSSRYLVKRTGEKVFLECVQDMDHENMFWYRQDPGLGLRLIYFSYDVKMKEKGDIPEGYSVSREKKERFSLILESASTNQTSMYLCASRGSSYEKLFFGSGTQLSVL.

V gene TRBV24-1 combines with J gene TRBJ2-7, with D perhaps matching TRBD1 (6 bases). The CDR3 covers 11 residues. V lost 7 bases and J lost 5, with 8 bases in between. The V gene's germline CDR1 is KGHDR and CDR2 SFDVKD. CDR3 nucleotide sequence: TGTGCCACCAGCAGGGGCGACGAGCAGTACGTC. It encodes CATSRGDEQYV.

The chain uses TRBV11-3 and TRBJ2-3, with 8 bases matching TRBD2. CDR1 and CDR2 from the germline V gene are SGHNT and YENEEA. The length of the CDR3 is 15 residues. V shed 5 bases, J shed 3 bases, and the junction held 7 bases outside the gene matches. CDR3 residues: CASSPAGEVTDTQYF. As DNA, the CDR3 is TGTGCCAGCAGCCCAGCGGGAGAGGTAACAGATACGCAGTATTTT. Drawing the rest from reference TRBV11-3 and TRBJ2-3, the complete variable domain is EAGVVQSPRYKIIEKKQPVAFWCNPISGHNTLYWYLQNLGQGPELLIRYENEEAVDDSQLPKDRFSAERLKGVDSTLKIQPAELGDSAVYLCASSPAGEVTDTQYFGPGTRLTVL.

The V gene is TRBV5-1, the J gene TRBJ1-2; TRBD1 aligns across 7 bases. Trimming removed 4 bases from V and 0 bases from J; junction bases left unmatched: 18. This CDR3 is 19 amino acids long. Germline V gene sequence: CDR1 SGHRS, CDR2 YFSETQ. This CDR3 is CASSTGQLPKTESNYGYTF. CDR3 DNA sequence: TGCGCCAGCAGCACGGGACAGCTCCCGAAGACTGAATCTAACTATGGCTACACCTTC.

V usage is TRBV12-2 and J usage is TRBJ1-2; the table's TRBD1 call for D was not verified on the DNA. TRBV12-2 is classified as a pseudogene. This CDR3 is 16 amino acids long. As DNA, the CDR3 is TGTGCAAGTCGCGGCCCTCGGGACAGTCAGATATATGGCTACACCTTC. It encodes CASRGPRDSQIYGYTF.

V usage is TRBV11-2 and J usage is TRBJ2-7; the match to TRBD2 covers 14 bases. CDR1 SGHAT and CDR2 FQNNGV come from the germline V gene. This CDR3 comprises 15 residues. V was pared by 4 bases and J by 6 bases, with 5 bases of the junction left unmatched. The CDR3 sequence is CASSSGLAGGSEQYV. CDR3 DNA sequence: TGTGCCAGCAGCTCCGGACTAGCGGGAGGCAGCGAGCAGTACGTC.

The chain joins TRBV27 to TRBJ1-1; TRBD1 matches at 7 bases. Germline CDR1 reads MNHEY; CDR2 reads SMNVEV (reference sequence). The J segment lost 0 bases and the V segment lost 7 bases, leaving 2 bases of the junction unmatched. The CDR3 contains 13 residues. The CDR3 bases are TGTGCCAGCACAGGGGGGATGAACACTGAAGCTTTCTTT. Translated: CASTGGMNTEAFF.

This chain joins TRBV5-6 and TRBJ2-7; TRBD1 is a possible D gene (5 bases). V lost 4 bases to trimming and J lost 0 bases, with 11 bases between them. Germline CDR1 and CDR2: SGHDT and YYEEEE. CDR3 length: 14 residues. The CDR3 sequence is CASSLLGASYEQYV. The DNA of the CDR3 is TGTGCCAGCAGCCTATTAGGGGCCTCCTACGAGCAGTACGTC.